The 18 T cell receptor beta chains below all came from one sample that was sequenced in a study of radiotherapy plus CTLA-4 blockade in lung cancer. Sequencing was performed with immunoSEQ multiplex PCR; in TCRdb, only in-frame clones are kept and a portion is missing. The table lists roughly 93,000 clones, 75% to 85% of them singletons, with 3% to 4% in the top ten. The source was peripheral blood, collected from a patient treated with radiotherapy plus ipilimumab. These receptors were obtained from a human donor with non-small cell lung cancer who had a partial response to radiotherapy plus ipilimumab.

The rearrangement uses TRBV6-5 and TRBJ2-7; 7 bases map to TRBD1. The V segment lost 5 bases and the J segment 4 bases; nucleotides outside the gene matches: 11. CDR3 length equals 15 residues. Germline V lookup: CDR1 MNHEY, CDR2 SVGAGI. CDR3 region: CASSARQGVGYEQYF. CDR3 DNA sequence: TGTGCCAGCAGTGCCAGACAGGGAGTGGGATACGAGCAGTACTTC.

The chain carries TRBV5-1 and TRBJ1-1; the D gene is possibly TRBD1 (6 bases). The CDR3 has 15 amino acids. Trimming pared 0 bases from V and 2 bases from J, leaving 11 bases between. Germline CDR1 reads SGHRS; CDR2 reads YFSETQ. The CDR3 here is CASSLVSGGNTEAFF. The CDR3 DNA follows: TGCGCCAGCAGCTTGGTTTCTGGGGGCAACACTGAAGCTTTCTTT.

This clone occurred a few times. This chain joins TRBV30 and TRBJ1-1, with a tentative D call TRBD1 (6 bases). Germline CDR1 GTSNPN, CDR2 SVGIG (reference sequence). This CDR3 region has 12 residues. With 4 bases removed from V and 6 bases from J, the gap between germline ends came to 12 bases. The chain's CDR3 is CAWTGARAEAFF. CDR3 DNA sequence: TGTGCCTGGACAGGGGCTCGAGCTGAAGCTTTCTTT.

This CDR3 reads CAWSVTSGRGTQYF. The CDR3 DNA sequence: TGTGCCTGGAGTGTGACTAGCGGGAGAGGAACGCAGTATTTT. V and J are TRBV30 and TRBJ2-3, with TRBD2 matching 12 bases. Germline assignment: CDR1 GTSNPN and CDR2 SVGIG (reference sequence). Trimming took 0 bases from V and 9 from J; bases not matched to a gene: 4. The length of the CDR3 is 14 residues.

V and J are TRBV4-1 and TRBJ2-1, with 8 bases matching TRBD1. V was pared by 0 bases and J by 14 bases, with 12 bases of the junction left unmatched. In germline, CDR1 is MGHRA, CDR2 YSYEKL. The CDR3 spans 15 residues. The CDR3 region has the DNA TGCGCCAGCAGCCAAGATAGCAGGGGGCGGGCCCAGGAGTTCTTC. This gives the protein CASSQDSRGRAQEFF.

This chain uses TRBV2 with TRBJ2-1; 7 bases map to TRBD2. J was trimmed by 8 bases and V by 8 bases; bases with no gene match: 3. The CDR3 runs to 11 residues. CDR1 and CDR2 from the germline V gene are SNHLY and FYNNEI. In DNA, the CDR3 is TGTGCCAGCGGGAGGGGCGATGAGCAGTTCTTC. Translated, it gives CASGRGDEQFF.

The chain joins TRBV18 to TRBJ2-3; 8 bases align to TRBD2. This CDR3 spans 14 amino acids. V gave up 3 bases and J gave up 1 base; unmatched junction bases: 0. From germline, CDR1 is KGHSH and CDR2 LQKENI. The chain's CDR3 is CASSPGLGTDTQYF. DNA of the CDR3: TGTGCCAGCTCACCGGGACTAGGCACAGATACGCAGTATTTT.

This clone has more than one count but fewer than ten. The chain employs TRBV18 and TRBJ2-3; no reliable D call. Per germline, CDR1 KGHSH and CDR2 LQKENI. Trimming pared 2 bases from V and 4 bases from J, leaving 7 bases between. CDR3 length: 13 residues. In DNA form, the CDR3 reads TGTGCCAGCTCACCAGCGTTATCAGATACGCAGTATTTT. It yields the protein CASSPALSDTQYF.

The rearrangement uses TRBV18 and TRBJ2-3; 15 positions agree with TRBD2. Germline loops: CDR1 KGHSH, CDR2 LQKENI. The CDR3 sequence is 16 residues long. The V segment lost 6 bases and the J segment 4 bases; nucleotides outside the gene matches: 5. CDR3 nucleotide sequence: TGTGCCAGCTCTCAGGGACTAGCGGGAGGCCCAGATACGCAGTATTTT. Encoded protein: CASSQGLAGGPDTQYF.

This rearrangement joins TRBV19 to TRBJ2-7; TRBD2 aligns across 9 bases. V trimming: 4 bases; J trimming: 7 bases; junction bases outside the gene matches: 8. The germline V gene encodes CDR1 LNHDA and CDR2 SQIVND (reference sequence). The CDR3 spans 14 residues. CDR3 DNA sequence: TGTGCCAGTAGTACCTCTCGCGGGAGGGCGGAGCAGTACTTC. It codes for CASSTSRGRAEQYF.

This chain joins TRBV30 and TRBJ2-7; D might be TRBD2 (6 bases). Trimming took 0 bases from V and 1 from J, leaving 16 bases between them. The germline CDR1 and CDR2 sequences are GTSNPN and SVGIG (reference sequence). The CDR3 sequence is 16 residues long. CDR3 coding DNA: TGTGCCTGGAGTGTATGGGGGGAGCCAGCTTCCTACGAGCAGTACTTC. This gives the protein CAWSVWGEPASYEQYF.

In its sample, this clone was seen many times. The rearrangement links TRBV28 to TRBJ1-1; a possible D gene is TRBD1 (6 bases). The length of the CDR3 is 14 residues. Germline assignment: CDR1 MDHEN and CDR2 SYDVKM. CDR3: CTSGQGRINTEAFF. CDR3 sequence (DNA): TGTACTAGCGGGCAGGGGAGGATAAACACTGAAGCTTTCTTT.

The chain joins TRBV7-9 to TRBJ2-5; D is undetermined. Germline lookup yields CDR1 SEHNR and CDR2 FQNEAQ (reference sequence). Trimming cost V 0 bases and J 5 bases, with 10 bases left between them. This CDR3 contains 14 residues. The CDR3 is CASSLALTGETQYF. The CDR3, as DNA: TGTGCCAGCAGCTTAGCCCTCACCGGGGAGACCCAGTACTTC.

This clone was recorded a few times. The V call is TRBV9, the J call TRBJ2-2; no firm D call. The CDR3 totals 14 residues. The germline gives CDR1 SGDLS, CDR2 YYNGEE. Trimming took 0 bases from V and 3 from J, leaving 6 bases between them. The CDR3: CASSVGRDTGELFF. The DNA for the CDR3 is TGTGCCAGCAGCGTAGGAAGAGACACCGGGGAGCTGTTTTTT.

This chain links TRBV29-1 with TRBJ2-3; 8 bases fit TRBD2. The CDR3 has 15 amino acids. Germline CDR1 and CDR2: SQVTM and ANQGSEA. Losses at the gene ends were 1 base for V and 4 bases for J; bases not matched to a gene: 7. CDR3 amino acids: CSVEGGSGGADTQYF. CDR3 nucleotide sequence: TGCAGCGTTGAAGGGGGGTCGGGGGGGGCAGATACGCAGTATTTT.

The chain has TRBV5-1 and TRBJ1-4; TRBD1 agrees at 9 bases. Germline trimming cut 0 bases from V and 3 bases from J; bases unmatched to any gene: 15. The germline gives CDR1 SGHRS, CDR2 YFSETQ. The CDR3 sequence is 20 residues long. The CDR3 DNA is TGCGCCAGCAGCTTGGGGGGGACAGGGAGTAATTGGCCAGCTAATGAAAAACTGTTTTTT. Translation: CASSLGGTGSNWPANEKLFF.

The chain joins TRBV11-3 to TRBJ2-1; no reliable D call. The V and J ends lost 5 bases and 6 bases respectively, with 11 bases between them. This CDR3 comprises 13 residues. Germline-derived CDR1 and CDR2 are SGHNT and YENEEA. CDR3 coding DNA: TGTGCCAGCAGCCCCCTTCTCAGCAATGAGCAGTTCTTC. It specifies CASSPLLSNEQFF.

The chain employs TRBV4-1 and TRBJ2-5, with D tentatively TRBD2 (7 bases). V lost 4 bases and J 4 bases, leaving 13 bases between the germline ends. The V gene's germline CDR1 is MGHRA and CDR2 YSYEKL. The CDR3 contains 14 residues. The CDR3 loop is CASSPGGLVETQYF. The CDR3 DNA sequence: TGCGCCAGCAGCCCCGGGGGGCTAGTAGAGACCCAGTACTTC.